This T cell receptor beta chain stems from a study of blood T cell repertoires in COVID-19. Study overall: From T cells, B-cell-depleted T cells, or PBMCs came the material, which was cDNA or gDNA.

The CDR3 length is 14 residues. V was pared by 10 bases and J by 2 bases, with 16 bases between. Germline CDR1 reads SGHNT; CDR2 reads YYREEE (reference sequence). Source study methods: Reference gene primer amplification gave estimated nucleated cell counts. The protocol was immunoSEQ multiplex PCR, while the TCRdb copy is restricted to in-frame clones and leaves out a portion. Clonal size and the V and J genes are those of that table, whereas D and trimming came from the DNA. The data contain fewer than 120,000 clones, over 60% of them singletons. Sequences were obtained from peripheral blood. The J gene is TRBJ1-3, the V gene TRBV5-4; D ambiguous. The origin of this receptor is an elderly woman with acute or convalescent COVID-19. The CDR3 nucleotides are TGTGCCTCCAGCCTCGGGGATACTGGAAACACCATATATTTT. It specifies CASSLGDTGNTIYF.